This T cell receptor (beta chain) is from a study of identical twins. This CDR3 region has 14 residues. Trimming pared 4 bases from V and 6 bases from J, leaving 15 bases between. Germline CDR1 and CDR2: SNHLY and FYNNEI. Each CDR3 protein is one row after TCRdb ran MiXCR on the 5' RACE reads. This table has 450,000 or so distinct CDR3 sequences, around an eighth appearing once. In addition, the sample was reused for a study of yellow fever vaccine responses in identical twins.

The receptor was isolated from a young woman in good health. The specimen sequenced was CD4+ T cells sorted from blood. The chain has TRBV2 and TRBJ1-2; D may be TRBD1 (5 bases). DNA for the CDR3: TGTGCCAGCAGTGTTCGGGAGGGGAGCGATGGCTACACCTTC. The encoded protein is CASSVREGSDGYTF.